Listed here are 30 T cell receptor beta chains from one sample, sequenced in a study of T cells in Graves' hyperthyroidism and ophthalmopathy. Amplification of TCR beta CDR3 regions used RNA as the template. Using the HTBI primer set, a first-round RT-PCR was run on the TCR CDR3. Each CDR3 protein gets one entry after TCRdb re-called the multiplex PCR reads with MiXCR. Of about 590,000 distinct CDR3 sequences listed, 14% are singletons. Sequenced: blood. The receptors originated from a woman between 18 and 29 years old with Graves' ophthalmopathy.

This chain uses TRBV3-1 with TRBJ2-5; D unclear. Between the trimmed V and J ends, which lost 0 bases and 5 bases, there was a span of 13 bases. Germline V gene sequence: CDR1 LGHDT, CDR2 YNNKEL (reference sequence). The CDR3 is made up of 15 amino acids. This CDR3 is CASSQDRNSWETQYF. The CDR3 DNA reads TGTGCCAGCAGCCAAGACAGGAACTCTTGGGAGACCCAGTACTTC.

The rearrangement links TRBV9 to TRBJ1-3; D is unclear. Trimming pared 0 bases from V and 1 base from J, leaving 5 bases between. Germline V gene data show CDR1 as SGDLS and CDR2 as YYNGEE. This CDR3 contains 14 residues. Here the CDR3 reads CASSVDDSGNTIYF. The CDR3 DNA reads as TGTGCCAGCAGCGTAGACGATTCTGGAAACACCATATATTTT.

The chain recombines TRBV30 with TRBJ2-5; 7 nucleotides agree with TRBD2. This CDR3 comprises 15 residues. Germline values: CDR1 GTSNPN, CDR2 SVGIG (reference sequence). Trimming at V came to 5 bases and at J to 4 bases, leaving 13 bases not matched to a gene. The CDR3 region is CAWGAGLVGRETQYF. The CDR3 bases are TGTGCCTGGGGCGCAGGACTAGTCGGTCGAGAGACCCAGTACTTC. Drawing the rest from reference TRBV30 and TRBJ2-5, the complete variable domain is SQTIHQWPATLVQPVGSPLSLECTVEGTSNPNLYWYRQAAGRGLQLLFYSVGIGQISSEVPQNLSASRPQDRQFILSSKKLLLSDSGFYLCAWGAGLVGRETQYFGPGTRLLVL.

This clonotype showed up many times. The CDR3 DNA follows: TGTGCCAGCAGTGCGCAGGGGGCCGAACAGCCCCAGCATTTT. Translating it yields CASSAQGAEQPQHF. J is TRBJ1-5 and V is TRBV12-3 or TRBV12-4; 8 bases fit TRBD1. This CDR3 is built from 14 residues. J gave up 7 bases and V 5 bases, and 7 bases lay outside the gene matches.

The chain combines TRBV5-6 with TRBJ1-2; a weak D match, TRBD1 (6 bases). CDR1 SGHDT and CDR2 YYEEEE come from the germline V gene. This CDR3 has 14 residues. V was pared by 4 bases and J by 4 bases, with 14 bases between. CDR3 nucleotides: TGTGCCAGCAGCGAGTACAGGGTGGGCTATGGCTACACCTTC. Translation: CASSEYRVGYGYTF. The complete variable domain, with remaining parts taken from reference TRBV5-6 and TRBJ1-2, reads DAGVTQSPTHLIKTRGQQVTLRCSPKSGHDTVSWYQQALGQGPQFIFQYYEEEERQRGNFPDRFSGHQFPNYSSELNVNALLLGDSALYLCASSEYRVGYGYTFGSGTRLTVV.

This chain uses TRBV18 with TRBJ2-1, with 9 bases identical to TRBD1. V was pared by 4 bases and J by 7 bases, with 5 bases of the junction left unmatched. The germline V gene has CDR1 KGHSH and CDR2 LQKENI. The CDR3 covers 14 residues. CDR3: CASSLGQGSNEQFF. The CDR3 DNA reads as TGTGCCAGCTCACTAGGACAGGGGTCAAATGAGCAGTTCTTC.

This clonotype occurred many times. The chain is built from TRBV28 and TRBJ2-3; 7 bases map to TRBD1. The CDR3 runs to 15 residues. V was clipped by 6 bases and J by 1 base; unmatched bases: 7. In germline, CDR1 is MDHEN, CDR2 SYDVKM. The CDR3 loop reads CASRRQGSGTDTQYF. DNA for the CDR3: TGTGCCAGCAGACGACAGGGAAGCGGCACAGATACGCAGTATTTT.

Ten or more counts support this clonotype. The chain carries TRBV4-3 and TRBJ2-1; 7 nucleotides agree with TRBD2. J gave up 5 bases and V 0 bases, and 4 bases lay outside the gene matches. The CDR3 runs 15 residues. Per the germline V gene, CDR1 is LGHNA and CDR2 is YSLEER. CDR3 sequence (DNA): TGCGCCAGCAGCCAAGACCGGGGACTACACAATGAGCAGTTCTTC. Translated: CASSQDRGLHNEQFF.

Ten or more counts support this clonotype. This chain uses TRBV6-2 or TRBV6-3 with TRBJ2-1; TRBD1 matches 8 bases. J lost 3 bases, V lost 6 bases, and 7 bases had no gene match. CDR3 size: 15 residues. Germline V gives CDR1 MNHEY, CDR2 SVGEGT. This chain's CDR3 is CASRLTGTGYNEQFF. CDR3 coding DNA: TGTGCCAGCAGATTAACCGGGACAGGCTACAATGAGCAGTTCTTC.

This clonotype was observed a handful of times. The chain recombines TRBV10-3 with TRBJ2-1, with 8 bases identical to TRBD2. J gave up 5 bases and V 8 bases, and 11 bases lay outside the gene matches. This CDR3 contains 15 residues. Germline CDR1 reads ENHRY; CDR2 reads SYGVKD. The DNA for the CDR3 is TGTGCCATCTCCCCTACAAAGCGGGAGAACAATGAGCAGTTCTTC. It codes for CAISPTKRENNEQFF.

This clonotype has a count of ten or more. This sequence joins TRBV7-8 and TRBJ2-1, with 7 bases lining up with TRBD2. CDR3 length equals 14 residues. Germline CDR1 reads SGHVS; CDR2 reads FQNEAQ. J lost 5 bases, V lost 1 base, and 2 bases had no gene match. CDR3 in amino acids: CASSLGGGNNEQFF. In DNA form, the CDR3 reads TGTGCCAGCAGCTTAGGCGGGGGAAACAATGAGCAGTTCTTC.

This clonotype was counted a few times. This chain links TRBV4-3 with TRBJ1-3; no clear D. This CDR3 comprises 15 residues. Germline CDR1 and CDR2: LGHNA and YSLEER. V gave up 1 base and J gave up 4 bases, with 11 bases separating them. The CDR3: CASSQGVAGGNTIYF. CDR3 coding DNA: TGCGCCAGCAGCCAAGGAGTAGCTGGGGGAAACACCATATATTTT.

This clonotype appeared many times. The CDR3 DNA reads as TGTGCCAGCAGCCAAGAGGAAGCGGGCGGGGAGACCCAGTACTTC. This gives the protein CASSQEEAGGETQYF. The chain carries TRBV3-1 and TRBJ2-5; TRBD2 is a possible D gene (6 bases). There are 15 residues in the CDR3. Germline assignment: CDR1 LGHDT and CDR2 YNNKEL (reference sequence). V was trimmed by 0 bases and J by 5 bases, leaving 13 bases between them.

This clonotype was detected ten times or more. The rearrangement uses TRBV30 and TRBJ1-1; D perhaps matches TRBD1 (5 bases). The CDR3 has 13 amino acids. The V gene's germline CDR1 is GTSNPN and CDR2 SVGIG (reference sequence). V lost 1 base and J lost 1, with 7 bases in between. The CDR3 protein is CAWSAGQNTEAFF. CDR3 DNA sequence: TGTGCCTGGAGTGCCGGACAGAACACTGAAGCTTTCTTT.

The gene calls are TRBV7-2 and TRBJ2-3; 12 bases are a match to TRBD2. V lost 5 bases to trimming and J lost 2 bases; unmatched junction nucleotides: 5. This CDR3 is built from 16 residues. Germline-derived CDR1 and CDR2 are SGHTA and FQGNSA. The CDR3: CASSPTSGSPTDTQYF. CDR3 DNA sequence: TGTGCCAGCAGCCCGACTAGCGGGAGTCCCACAGATACGCAGTATTTT.

This clonotype was observed at least ten times. The CDR3 DNA reads as TGTGCCAGCAGGCGGCGGGACAGTCCGACTGAAGCTTTCTTT. It codes for CASRRRDSPTEAFF. The chain has TRBV6-1 and TRBJ1-1; 7 nucleotides align to TRBD1. Unmatched junction bases numbered 9, after V lost 6 bases and J lost 5 bases. Germline loops: CDR1 MNHNS, CDR2 SASEGT. The CDR3 contains 14 residues.

This clonotype was picked up many times. The V call is TRBV7-8, the J call TRBJ2-7, with TRBD1 as a possible D gene (6 bases). The V and J ends lost 6 bases and 1 base respectively, with 13 bases between them. Germline V lookup: CDR1 SGHVS, CDR2 FQNEAQ. This CDR3 has 14 residues. The CDR3 nucleotides are TGTGCCAGCAGGAGAAGACAGGATTCCTACGAGCAGTACTTC. The encoded protein is CASRRRQDSYEQYF.

Turning to this clonotype: This may stem from a read error, because a much larger clone lies one nucleotide away. J is TRBJ2-1 and V is TRBV7-9; D is perhaps TRBD2 (5 bases). Germline V CDR1 and CDR2: SEHNR, FQNEAQ (reference sequence). This CDR3 contains 11 residues. This CDR3 is CVSSLYLAQFF. CDR3 in DNA: TGTGTCAGCAGCTTATACCTAGCGCAGTTCTTC.

This clonotype has a handful of counts. V and J are TRBV25-1 and TRBJ1-6; maybe TRBD1 (5 bases). CDR3 length: 16 residues. V was trimmed by 11 bases and J by 9 bases, leaving 26 bases between them. Germline-derived CDR1 and CDR2 are MGHDK and SYGVNS. Here the CDR3 DNA reads TGTGCCTGTTCGGCCGGGGGTGTGGGGAGCACTTCACCCCTCCACTTT. It is translated as CACSAGGVGSTSPLHF.

The chain is built from TRBV9 and TRBJ2-1, with D unresolved. CDR3 length: 13 residues. V gave up 0 bases and J gave up 8 bases, with 9 bases separating them. Germline V gene data show CDR1 as SGDLS and CDR2 as YYNGEE. The CDR3 DNA reads TGTGCCAGCAGCGTAGGGGGTAGGGATGAGCAGTTCTTC. Protein: CASSVGGRDEQFF.

In its sample, this clonotype was seen many times. The chain combines TRBV7-9 with TRBJ1-1, with 7 bases lining up with TRBD1. The V and J ends lost 5 bases and 5 bases, in that order; junction bases with no gene match: 14. The CDR3 consists of 16 residues. In germline, CDR1 is SEHNR, CDR2 FQNEAQ (reference sequence). CDR3 sequence (DNA): TGTGCCAGCAGCCCCGCCCGGGAGACAGGGAGGACTGAAGCTTTCTTT. Protein product: CASSPARETGRTEAFF.

This clonotype showed up many times. The V gene is TRBV5-1, the J gene TRBJ2-5, with D possibly matching TRBD2 (5 bases). Trimming cost V 4 bases and J 2 bases, with 9 bases left between them. CDR1 is SGHRS and CDR2 is YFSETQ in the germline V gene. The CDR3 covers 13 residues. CDR3 sequence (DNA): TGCGCCAGCAGCATCGGGGATCAAGAGACCCAGTACTTC. Its translation: CASSIGDQETQYF.

V is TRBV19 and J is TRBJ1-1; D is ambiguous. Between the trimmed V and J ends, which lost 1 base and 0 bases, there was a span of 9 bases. CDR3 length: 15 residues. From germline, CDR1 is LNHDA and CDR2 SQIVND (reference sequence). CDR3 nucleotides: TGTGCCAGTAGTATAGTCGACACCTTGAACACTGAAGCTTTCTTT. Translation gives CASSIVDTLNTEAFF.

Of note for this clonotype: A junction end diverges from the germline sequence, so it may reflect a read error. This chain joins TRBV5-5 and TRBJ2-7; TRBD1 agrees at 8 bases. Germline V gives CDR1 SGHKS, CDR2 YYEKEE (reference sequence). The CDR3 is 13 residues long. The CDR3: CASSRGQGYGQYF. The CDR3 region has the DNA TGTGCCAGCAGCCGCGGACAGGGCTACGGGCAGTACTTC.

About this clonotype itself: A single base separates this from a much larger clone, so it may be a read error. The chain uses TRBV30 and TRBJ2-7, with TRBD2 identical over 8 bases. Germline V gives CDR1 GTSNPN, CDR2 SVGIG (reference sequence). Unmatched junction bases numbered 6, after V lost 1 base and J lost 4 bases. This CDR3 spans 14 amino acids. CDR3 sequence reads: CAWSDGTRQYEQYF. CDR3 coding DNA: TGTGCCTGGAGTGACGGGACTAGACAATACGAGCAGTACTTC.

As concerns this clonotype: This may be a read error: a much more frequent sequence differs by one nucleotide. CDR3 sequence reads: CASSLGGSTDSEQYF. Written as DNA, the CDR3 is TGTGCCAGCAGTCTCGGAGGTTCCACAGATTCCGAGCAGTACTTC. The V gene is TRBV27, the J gene TRBJ2-7; D might be TRBD2 (5 bases). The V gene lost 5 bases and the J gene lost 6 bases, with 20 bases spanning the gap. The CDR3 runs to 15 residues. Germline V lookup: CDR1 MNHEY, CDR2 SMNVEV (reference sequence).

In regard to this clonotype: This may stem from a read error, because a much larger clone lies one nucleotide away. The conserved phenylalanine or tryptophan normally closing the CDR3 is absent here, so this likely arose from a read error. The genes are TRBV27 and TRBJ2-5, with 11 bases identical to TRBD1. The CDR3 runs 14 residues. Germline V gene lookup returns CDR1 MNHEY and CDR2 SMNVEV (reference sequence). V lost 3 bases to trimming and J lost 5 bases; unmatched junction nucleotides: 2. The CDR3 DNA sequence: TGTGCCAGCAGTTTCGGGACAGGGGGGGAGACCCAGTACCTC. Protein: CASSFGTGGETQYL.

This clonotype was detected only a few times. The chain has TRBV6-1 and TRBJ1-4, with TRBD1 matching over 10 bases. From germline, CDR1 is MNHNS and CDR2 SASEGT. CDR3 size: 17 residues. With V trimmed by 4 bases and J by 5 bases, 10 bases remained unmatched. The CDR3 reads CASSGGTGVQGNEKLFF. The CDR3, as DNA: TGTGCCAGCAGTGGCGGGACAGGGGTTCAGGGGAATGAAAAACTGTTTTTT.

Ten or more counts support this clonotype. A junction end diverges from the germline sequence, so it may reflect a read error. The rearrangement joins TRBV18 to TRBJ2-5, with no clear D. Germline V gene data show CDR1 as KGHSH and CDR2 as LQKENI. The CDR3 is 8 amino acids. CDR3 DNA: TGTGCCAGCTCACCTCTGGACTTC. As protein: CASSPLDF.

Only a few counts were recorded for this clonotype. The genes are TRBV6-1 and TRBJ2-5; 9 bases match TRBD1. The ends lost 7 bases at V and 3 bases at J; junction bases unmatched: 12. The CDR3 runs 16 residues. Looked up from germline, CDR1 is MNHNS and CDR2 is SASEGT. The CDR3 loop reads CASIALWGQGKETQYF. DNA of the CDR3: TGTGCCAGCATCGCCCTCTGGGGACAGGGTAAAGAGACCCAGTACTTC.